This entry concerns a single T cell receptor beta chain. V was trimmed by 1 base and J by 2 bases, leaving 5 bases between them. The CDR3 consists of 13 residues. Germline CDR1 GTSNPN, CDR2 SVGIG (reference sequence). The data are from a study of blood T cell repertoires in COVID-19. About the study: The United States, Italy and Spain supplied acute and convalescent COVID-19 samples.

Participants reported their clinical history, and cohort assignment relied on those reports. Libraries were prepared by immunoSEQ multiplex PCR; TCRdb keeps only in-frame clonotypes and omits some of them. Among over 110,000 clones listed, roughly 80% were seen once. The sample was PBMCs or T cells enriched from blood (not recorded which). The source of this sequence is a man between 40 and 49 years old with acute COVID-19. V gene TRBV30 combines with J gene TRBJ1-4; D is possibly TRBD1 (5 bases). CDR3 sequence: CAWSEGTNEKLFF. In DNA form, the CDR3 reads TGTGCCTGGAGTGAGGGGACTAATGAAAAACTGTTTTTT.